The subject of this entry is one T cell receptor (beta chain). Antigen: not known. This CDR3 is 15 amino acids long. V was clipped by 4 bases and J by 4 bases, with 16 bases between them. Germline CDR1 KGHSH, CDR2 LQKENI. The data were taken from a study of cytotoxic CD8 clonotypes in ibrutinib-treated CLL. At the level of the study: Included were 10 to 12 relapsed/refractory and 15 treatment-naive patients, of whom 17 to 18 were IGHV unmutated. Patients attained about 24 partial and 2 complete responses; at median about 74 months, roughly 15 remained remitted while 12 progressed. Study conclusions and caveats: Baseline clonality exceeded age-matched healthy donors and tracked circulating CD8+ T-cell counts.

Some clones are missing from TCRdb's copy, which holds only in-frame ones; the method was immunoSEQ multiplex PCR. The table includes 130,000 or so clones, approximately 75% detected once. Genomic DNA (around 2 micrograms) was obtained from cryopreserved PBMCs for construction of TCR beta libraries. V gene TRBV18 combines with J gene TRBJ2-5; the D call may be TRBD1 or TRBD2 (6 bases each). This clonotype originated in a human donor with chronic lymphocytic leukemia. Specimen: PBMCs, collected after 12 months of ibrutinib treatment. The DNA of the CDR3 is TGTGCCAGCTCACGGTCGGGGGCCGGGGCAGAGACCCAGTACTTC. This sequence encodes CASSRSGAGAETQYF.